The entry below gives a single T cell receptor beta chain sequence along with its context. There are 16 residues in the CDR3. Trimming removed 7 bases from V and 0 bases from J, with 19 bases in between. Germline CDR1 is SNHLY and CDR2 is FYNNEI. This sample was included in a study of radiation and T cells in renal cell carcinoma. Using immunoSEQ multiplex PCR, the repertoire was profiled, and TCRdb retains in-frame clones only, with some absent. The sample has roughly 150,000 clones; approximately 88% are singletons. Time point indicated: blood 2 weeks post-SBRT. Treatment defined: 15 Gy SBRT to primary tumor, nephrectomy 4 weeks later.

The TCR sequence derives from a woman between 50 and 59 years old with renal cell carcinoma. V gene TRBV2 combines with J gene TRBJ2-7; TRBD1 is a possible D gene (7 bases). Sample: blood, taken from a patient whose treatment included radiotherapy and nephrectomy. CDR3 sequence (DNA): TGTGCCAGCATTAGTATGACGCGGGACAGCTCCTACGAGCAGTACTTC. This gives the protein CASISMTRDSSYEQYF.